This TCR beta chain was sequenced in a study of blood T cells in healthy people across ages (dated by TCRdb to between 2015 and 2017). Describing the broader study: In model experiments, roughly one uniquely barcoded TCR beta cDNA molecule per two T cells was captured by template switching. The study analyzed two additional independent replicas of 1 million unique cDNA reads from the same blood draw for two donors, one aged 18 to 29 and one aged 80 or older. To avoid experimental bias, donors of different ages were spread randomly across the sequencing lanes. Using deep sequencing normalized with unique cDNA molecular identifiers, the study measured how TCR beta repertoire diversity changes with age. The donors were divided into four age groups: young (average 16 years), middle-aged (about 40), aged (roughly 60) and long-lived (82).

Receptor amplification or capture employed 5' RACE. This sample was sequenced with an Illumina HiSeq 2500. The second PCR ran for roughly 7 to 11 cycles and used a J-beta primer mix along with a sample-barcoded 5' primer. A template-switch 5' adaptor carrying 12 random nucleotides introduced a unique molecular identifier onto each TCR beta cDNA molecule. Each sample yielded at least 3 million CDR3-containing paired-end reads. The Mint cDNA synthesis kit, primed by a TRBC-specific oligonucleotide, was used to synthesize first-strand cDNA from all RNA. After uracil-DNA glycosylase treatment, a first 18-cycle PCR used universal primers M1SS and BC2_uni_R on all cDNA. Per the original workflow: Each sample was normalized by randomly selecting 1 million high-quality reads, each carrying a distinct molecular identifier. Reads sharing molecular identifiers were discarded rather than binned into consensus sequences. MiTCR, with a Q25 quality threshold and the strictest error-elimination algorithm, was used for CDR3 identification, clonotype clustering and error correction. A nonparametric unseen species model with Euler transformation was used to estimate lower-bound total TCR beta diversity. Through fastp at Q25 and MiXCR, TCRdb rebuilt clones from the public reads, retaining in-frame beta chains. Every CDR3 protein is listed once, alongside the most common genes and DNA of its rows. The V and J calls and clone size are TCRdb's, not the authors'. This sample has some 1.1 million distinct CDR3 sequences in its table, and less than 45% of those were observed once. The ten largest clones represent around 12% of the sample.

The germline ends are 14 bases apart after V is trimmed by 5 bases and J by 7 bases. The germline V gene specifies SGHTA as CDR1 and FQGNSA as CDR2. From the cysteine up to the phenylalanine, the CDR3 has a length of 14 residues. Solely the CDR3 DNA is kept, with 42 bases framed from the first base. Systemically healthy Caucasian individuals from Russia, around 39 in total and aged about 6 to 100 years, were included as donors. Each donor gave roughly 9.5 milliliters of peripheral blood, collected into EDTA-treated Vacutainer tubes. Ficoll-Paque density-gradient centrifugation was used to isolate PBMCs, with at least 6 million per sample. Trizol reagent was used to extract total RNA from the PBMCs, yielding at least 5 micrograms per sample. For every donor, an aliquot of PBMCs went through flow cytometry to measure the percentages of naive CD45RAhigh/CD27high T cells. Concerning this clonotype: Its target antigen remains unknown. Qualities for individual bases were not recorded, and no much larger clone is one base off.

Study-wide conclusions, independent of this receptor: A strong correlation was found between observed TCR beta diversity and the percentage of naive T cells measured by flow cytometry. Estimates of total diversity from one million sequenced T cells were regarded as lower bounds and underestimates. Compared with the aged group, more naive CD4+ T cells, fewer expanded clones and increased TCR diversity were shown by the long-lived group, suggesting age selection. Because the CMV infection status of the donors was unknown, age-related changes in expanded clonotypes may potentially have been confounded. Bulk unsorted PBMC profiling prevented conclusive comparison of naive and antigen-experienced compartments. As age increased, observed TCR beta diversity per million T cells dropped in a roughly linear way, and a significant reduction was already evident by age about 40.

Source material: blood. The source of this sequence is a man younger than 35 in good health. Recombination connected TRBV7-2 to TRBJ2-2; the D gene could be TRBD1 or TRBD2, each one agreeing over 5 bases. CDR3 sequence: CASSPIEGIGELFF. The sequence in DNA is TGTGCCAGCAGCCCCATCGAGGGGATCGGGGAGCTGTTTTTT.